Detailed here is one T cell receptor (beta chain). These data come from a study of blood T cell repertoires in COVID-19. Study background: PBMCs, B-cell-depleted T cells, or T cells provided the cDNA or gDNA that made up the material.

V was shortened by 5 bases and J by 6 bases, with 13 bases between the two germline ends. This CDR3 has 13 residues. The germline V gene encodes CDR1 SEHNR and CDR2 FQNEAQ (reference sequence). Sequencing was performed with immunoSEQ multiplex PCR; in TCRdb, only in-frame clones are kept and a portion is missing. Among roughly 400,000 clones listed, about 83% were seen once. Donors of Cohort 3 who recovered were those that had two negative PCRs, clearance, or symptom resolution. The rearrangement uses TRBV7-9 and TRBJ1-2; D is undetermined. The sample consisted of PBMCs or T cells enriched from blood (not recorded which). This TCR derives from a woman in her fifties or sixties who had recovered from COVID-19. The CDR3: CASSPYVLHGYTF. In DNA, the CDR3 is TGTGCCAGCAGCCCCTACGTTTTACATGGCTACACCTTC.